This entry is about one T cell receptor (beta chain). The sample comes from a study of blood T cell repertoires in COVID-19. V trimming: 3 bases; J trimming: 6 bases; junction bases outside the gene matches: 9. CDR1 is SGDLS, CDR2 YYNGEE, per germline. CDR3 length: 15 residues. Assay used: immunoSEQ multiplex PCR; TCRdb lists only in-frame clones, some missing. The sample carries fewer than 150,000 clones, about 78% recorded once. The sequence derives from a man aged 70-80 years with acute or convalescent COVID-19. The chain is built from TRBV9 and TRBJ2-7, with TRBD2 matching over 10 bases. The sample taken for sequencing was peripheral blood. The CDR3 is CASSASGGASREQYF. Here the CDR3 DNA reads TGTGCCAGCAGCGCCAGCGGGGGGGCGTCGCGCGAGCAGTACTTC.